Below, 23 T cell receptor beta chains from the same sample are listed, as sequenced in a study of blood T cell repertoires in COVID-19. Produced via immunoSEQ multiplex PCR; TCRdb's table is partial and in-frame only. The profile shows a few hundred thousand clones, around 86% of them singletons. The sequencing sample was made of peripheral blood. Every receptor here comes from a young woman with active or convalescent COVID-19.

V gene TRBV23-1 combines with J gene TRBJ1-2; the match to TRBD1 covers 9 bases. TRBV23-1 is an open reading frame whose function is uncertain. J gave up 4 bases and V 2 bases, and 11 bases lay outside the gene matches. CDR3 length equals 17 residues. CDR3 in amino acids: CASSQNSGTGPSYGYTF. DNA for the CDR3: TGCGCCAGCAGTCAAAATTCCGGGACAGGGCCTTCCTATGGCTACACCTTC.

The chain combines TRBV3-1 (or the pseudogene TRBV3-2) with TRBJ2-3; maybe TRBD2 (6 bases). Germline V gives CDR1 LGHDT, CDR2 YNNKEL (reference sequence). The V gene lost 0 bases and the J gene lost 1 base, with 14 bases spanning the gap. The CDR3 runs 17 residues. CDR3 region: CASSQDRGPGGTDTQYF. The CDR3 DNA reads as TGTGCCAGCAGCCAAGATAGAGGGCCGGGGGGCACAGATACGCAGTATTTT.

This clone has just one count. The chain links TRBV6-6 to TRBJ1-6, with no clear D. This CDR3 has 15 residues. The germline V and J ends were trimmed by 8 bases and 10 bases, with 21 bases remaining between them. Germline V gene data show CDR1 as MNHNY and CDR2 as SVGAGI (reference sequence). This chain's CDR3 is CASAHRPVGESPLHF. The CDR3, as DNA: TGTGCCAGCGCTCACCGGCCCGTCGGGGAGTCACCCCTCCACTTT.

This clone has only one observation. J is TRBJ2-7 and V is TRBV4-3; D possibly corresponds to TRBD2 (5 bases). The V and J ends lost 4 bases and 3 bases respectively, with 10 bases between them. The length of the CDR3 is 13 residues. The germline CDR1 and CDR2 sequences are LGHNA and YSLEER. The CDR3 DNA reads TGCGCCAGCAGCCCCTACCGGGGCTACGAGCAGTACTTC. As protein: CASSPYRGYEQYF.

The gene calls are TRBV24-1 and TRBJ2-5; 14 bases agree with TRBD2. The CDR3 sequence is 16 residues long. J lost 4 bases, V lost 4 bases, and 4 bases had no gene match. CDR1 KGHDR and CDR2 SFDVKD come from the germline V gene. CDR3 nucleotide sequence: TGTGCCACCAGTGACCCAGGACTAGCGGGGGGAGAGACCCAGTACTTC. Translating it yields CATSDPGLAGGETQYF.

The V gene is TRBV5-6, the J gene TRBJ2-1; 9 nucleotides align to TRBD1. In germline, CDR1 is SGHDT, CDR2 YYEEEE. This CDR3 comprises 15 residues. Losses at the gene ends were 4 bases for V and 7 bases for J; bases not matched to a gene: 9. The CDR3, as DNA: TGTGCCAGCAGCCAGGGACAGGGAGCGGGGAATGAGCAGTTCTTC. Protein: CASSQGQGAGNEQFF.

This clone appeared a few times. This rearrangement joins TRBV5-1 to TRBJ1-1; unclear D gene. The CDR3 has 12 residues. CDR1 is SGHRS, CDR2 YFSETQ, per germline. V shed 1 base and J shed 7 bases, with 8 bases lying between them. The CDR3 is CASSLFRDEAFF. DNA of the CDR3: TGCGCCAGCAGCTTGTTCCGGGATGAAGCTTTCTTT.

This clone was counted once. The CDR3 DNA reads TGTGCCAGCACTCAAGGAGTGTTTGGTGGAAACACCATATATTTT. Translating gives CASTQGVFGGNTIYF. The rearrangement links TRBV28 to TRBJ1-3; D gene uncertain. The CDR3 covers 15 residues. The germline V gene encodes CDR1 MDHEN and CDR2 SYDVKM. Trimming stripped 7 bases from V and 3 bases from J, with 16 bases between.

The chain employs TRBV25-1 and TRBJ2-2, with a tentative D call TRBD1 (5 bases). V lost 3 bases and J 5 bases, leaving 13 bases between the germline ends. CDR3 length: 15 residues. CDR1 is MGHDK, CDR2 SYGVNS, per germline. The DNA for the CDR3 is TGTGCCAGCAGTGAGCCCAGTAGGGGTACCGGGGAGCTGTTTTTT. Protein: CASSEPSRGTGELFF. Together with reference TRBV25-1 and TRBJ2-2, the CDR3 gives the full variable domain: EADIYQTPRYLVIGTGKKITLECSQTMGHDKMYWYQQDPGMELHLIHYSYGVNSTEKGDLSSESTVSRIRTEHFPLTLESARPSHTSQYLCASSEPSRGTGELFFGEGSRLTVL.

The chain employs TRBV6-5 and TRBJ1-1, with a weak D call TRBD1 (6 bases). CDR1 is MNHEY, CDR2 SVGAGI, per germline. The CDR3 totals 15 residues. V gave up 2 bases and J gave up 3 bases, with 13 bases separating them. As DNA, the CDR3 is TGTGCCAGCAGTTACGGGGGGGGCGCTTACACTGAAGCTTTCTTT. Protein: CASSYGGGAYTEAFF.

This chain links TRBV19 with TRBJ2-7; 11 bases match TRBD1. This CDR3 spans 15 amino acids. Germline V gene lookup returns CDR1 LNHDA and CDR2 SQIVND (reference sequence). With 3 bases clipped from V and 2 bases from J, the junction kept 3 bases outside the gene matches. CDR3 DNA sequence: TGTGCCAGTAGTATGGGACAGGGGGGAACCTACGAGCAGTACTTC. It specifies CASSMGQGGTYEQYF.

The J gene is TRBJ2-1, the V gene TRBV21-1; the table's D gene call, TRBD2, was not cross checked with the DNA. TRBV21-1 is annotated as a pseudogene. The length of the CDR3 is 15 residues. The CDR3 DNA sequence: TGTGCCAGCAGCAAATCTAGCGGGACTTACAATGAGCAGTTCTTC. Translation: CASSKSSGTYNEQFF.

The V and J genes are TRBV14 and TRBJ2-3; D is ambiguous. V was shortened by 2 bases and J by 4 bases, with 19 bases between the two germline ends. This CDR3 region has 17 residues. Germline V gene lookup returns CDR1 SGHDN and CDR2 FVKESK. CDR3 region: CASSQRFPLQAPDTQYF. The CDR3, as DNA: TGTGCCAGCAGCCAAAGGTTTCCACTCCAGGCCCCAGATACGCAGTATTTT.

The chain uses TRBV15 and TRBJ2-7, with a weak D call TRBD1 (6 bases). CDR1 and CDR2 (germline): LNHNV, YYDKDF (reference sequence). Trimming shortened V by 1 base and J by 1 base, and 11 bases separated the two germline ends. The CDR3 extends over 15 amino acids. The DNA of the CDR3 is TGTGCCACCAGCAGAGCTGGGACAAGTTCCTACGAGCAGTACTTC. Translated: CATSRAGTSSYEQYF.

The CDR3 spells CASSLTGANTEAFF. CDR3 nucleotide sequence: TGTGCCAGCAGCCTGACAGGGGCGAACACTGAAGCTTTCTTT. This rearrangement joins TRBV7-3 to TRBJ1-1, with 8 bases identical to TRBD1. V was pared by 5 bases and J by 1 base, with 3 bases of the junction left unmatched. Germline V gene lookup returns CDR1 SGHTA and CDR2 FQGTGA. This CDR3 region has 14 residues. The full variable domain, its missing parts supplied by reference TRBV7-3 and TRBJ1-1, is GAGVSQTPSNKVTEKGKYVELRCDPISGHTALYWYRQSLGQGPEFLIYFQGTGAADDSGLPNDRFFAVRPEGSVSTLKIQRTERGDSAVYLCASSLTGANTEAFFGQGTRLTVV.

V and J are TRBV6-5 and TRBJ2-2, with 9 bases identical to TRBD1. The germline V gene encodes CDR1 MNHEY and CDR2 SVGAGI. The CDR3 contains 14 residues. V shed 7 bases and J 6 bases; nucleotides not matched to a gene: 6. The CDR3 is CASNLDRGAGELFF. The CDR3 DNA sequence: TGTGCCAGCAATCTCGACAGGGGGGCCGGGGAGCTGTTTTTT.

The chain has TRBV6-2 or TRBV6-3 and TRBJ2-7; TRBD1 might be the D (6 bases). This CDR3 region has 14 residues. V gave up 5 bases and J gave up 7 bases, with 18 bases separating them. Germline lookup yields CDR1 MNHEY and CDR2 SVGEGT. CDR3 loop: CASSLQGLVGEQYF. The CDR3 coding sequence is TGTGCCAGCAGTCTACAGGGCTTGGTGGGAGAGCAGTACTTC.

The chain uses TRBV5-1 and TRBJ2-2; maybe TRBD1 (6 bases). V lost 3 bases, J lost 4 bases, and 19 bases lay in between. The CDR3 runs 17 residues. Germline V gene lookup returns CDR1 SGHRS and CDR2 YFSETQ. CDR3 in DNA: TGCGCCAGCAGCTCAAACGTCCGGGACACCCGCACCGGGGAGCTGTTTTTT. Its translation: CASSSNVRDTRTGELFF. The full variable domain, its missing parts supplied by reference TRBV5-1 and TRBJ2-2, is KAGVTQTPRYLIKTRGQQVTLSCSPISGHRSVSWYQQTPGQGLQFLFEYFSETQRNKGNFPGRFSGRQFSNSRSEMNVSTLELGDSALYLCASSSNVRDTRTGELFFGEGSRLTVL.

DNA of the CDR3: TGTGCCAGCAGCTTAGTCGCAGGTTCCTACGAGCAGTACTTC. Translating it yields CASSLVAGSYEQYF. The chain is built from TRBV11-3 and TRBJ2-7; D remains ambiguous. CDR1 and CDR2 from the germline V gene are SGHNT and YENEEA. This CDR3 has 14 amino acids. V dropped 1 base and J dropped 1 base, with 8 bases sitting between them.

The chain recombines TRBV10-3 with TRBJ2-2; 9 bases are a match to TRBD1. V was clipped by 6 bases and J by 5 bases; unmatched bases: 10. The CDR3 is made up of 16 amino acids. Germline CDR1 and CDR2: ENHRY and SYGVKD. CDR3 DNA sequence: TGTGCCATCAGGACCTCTGACAGGGGGGGAACCGGGGAGCTGTTTTTT. Amino acids: CAIRTSDRGGTGELFF.

The chain has TRBV6-2 or TRBV6-3 and TRBJ1-1; TRBD1 matches 8 bases. V shed 6 bases and J 4 bases; nucleotides not matched to a gene: 7. This CDR3 has 14 residues. The germline V gene encodes CDR1 MNHEY and CDR2 SVGEGT. CDR3: CASSSTGGSTEAFF. The CDR3 nucleotides read TGTGCCAGCAGCAGCACAGGGGGTTCCACTGAAGCTTTCTTT.

CDR3 protein: CASSSSGGAVDIQYF. Here the CDR3 DNA reads TGTGCCAGCTCATCGAGCGGGGGGGCTGTTGACATTCAGTACTTC. The V gene is TRBV18, the J gene TRBJ2-4; 10 nucleotides align to TRBD2. Losses at the gene ends were 5 bases for V and 8 bases for J; bases not matched to a gene: 9. Germline CDR1 and CDR2: KGHSH and LQKENI. The CDR3 runs 15 residues.

In its sample, this clone was seen a few times. The V gene is TRBV19, the J gene TRBJ1-5, with 8 bases matching TRBD1. Germline CDR1 reads LNHDA; CDR2 reads SQIVND (reference sequence). The trim removed 1 base at V and 3 bases at J, leaving 2 bases unmatched. The CDR3 is 15 amino acids. The CDR3 bases are TGTGCCAGTAGTATAGGACAGGGGATCAATCAGCCCCAGCATTTT. Translated: CASSIGQGINQPQHF.